Following are 10 T cell receptor beta chains from one sample sequenced in a study of blood T cells in healthy people across ages. Through a sample-barcoded 5' primer and a J-beta primer mix, a second PCR was run for about 6 to 12 cycles. TCRdb re-called the 5' RACE reads with MiXCR, one entry per CDR3 protein. The repertoire includes more than 800,000 distinct CDR3 sequences, 35% to 50% of them detected once, and approximately 17% sits in the top ten. The specimen sequenced was blood. Source of these receptors: a woman aged 55-70 years in good health.

The chain has TRBV2 and TRBJ2-1; 8 bases fit TRBD2. V lost 5 bases to trimming and J lost 15 bases; unmatched junction nucleotides: 9. The CDR3 covers 12 residues. CDR1 is SNHLY, CDR2 FYNNEI, per germline. As DNA, the CDR3 is TGTGCCAGCAGTATCGGGAGGGCCGAAGCGTTCTTC. Its translation: CASSIGRAEAFF.

The chain has TRBV6-1 and TRBJ2-1, with D uncertain. CDR3 length: 15 amino acids. The germline CDR1 and CDR2 sequences are MNHNS and SASEGT. Trimming shortened V by 5 bases and J by 6 bases, and 17 bases separated the two germline ends. The CDR3 reads CASSWTVALANEQFF. CDR3 coding DNA: TGTGCCAGCAGTTGGACGGTGGCCTTGGCCAATGAGCAGTTCTTC.

The chain uses TRBV18 and TRBJ2-1, with D possibly being TRBD1 (5 bases). Deletions cut 4 bases from V and 8 bases from J, with 15 bases between. Germline assignment: CDR1 KGHSH and CDR2 LQKENI. The CDR3 runs 14 residues. CDR3 coding DNA: TGTGCCAGCTCACACCAGGGCCAAGTTGATGAGCAGTTCTTC. Translating gives CASSHQGQVDEQFF.

This rearrangement joins TRBV20-1 to TRBJ2-3; 7 bases map to TRBD2. CDR3 length: 14 amino acids. The V gene end was trimmed by 6 bases and the J gene end by 4 bases; junction bases not matched to a gene: 10. From germline, CDR1 is DFQATT and CDR2 SNEGSKA (reference sequence). The chain's CDR3 is CSAAPGGLADTQYF. CDR3 coding DNA: TGCAGTGCCGCTCCGGGGGGTCTAGCAGATACGCAGTATTTT.

The CDR3 sequence is CASSPPSTSGLFPYEQYF. In DNA, the CDR3 is TGTGCCAGCAGCCCCCCCTCGACTAGCGGACTTTTTCCCTACGAGCAGTACTTC. This rearrangement joins TRBV28 to TRBJ2-7; 9 nucleotides match TRBD2. The CDR3 runs to 18 residues. The ends lost 6 bases at V and 2 bases at J; junction bases unmatched: 17. Per the germline V gene, CDR1 is MDHEN and CDR2 is SYDVKM.

In its sample, this clonotype was seen a few times. The chain links TRBV29-1 to TRBJ2-7; D possibly uses TRBD1 or TRBD2 (5 bases each). The CDR3 has 15 amino acids. CDR1 is SQVTM, CDR2 ANQGSEA, per germline. V was cut by 3 bases and J by 2 bases, with 17 bases left in between. CDR3 protein: CSVEPRPRDPYEQYF. The DNA for the CDR3 is TGCAGCGTTGAGCCCCGACCACGGGACCCCTACGAGCAGTACTTC.

V and J are TRBV7-3 and TRBJ2-3, with TRBD2 matching over 12 bases. J was trimmed by 5 bases and V by 5 bases; bases with no gene match: 5. The CDR3 consists of 15 residues. Germline CDR1 SGHTA, CDR2 FQGTGA. The CDR3 here is CASSPLAGGIDTQYF. DNA of the CDR3: TGTGCCAGCAGCCCCCTAGCGGGAGGGATAGATACGCAGTATTTT.

A few counts support this clonotype. The genes are TRBV6-1 and TRBJ1-5; 7 bases agree with TRBD1. Per germline, CDR1 MNHNS and CDR2 SASEGT. The CDR3 covers 18 residues. The ends lost 6 bases at V and 0 bases at J; junction bases unmatched: 14. The CDR3 protein is CASSRKSNQGVSNQPQHF. CDR3 coding DNA: TGTGCCAGCAGCCGTAAATCAAATCAGGGGGTTAGCAATCAGCCCCAGCATTTT.

The J gene is TRBJ1-1, the V gene TRBV20-1; TRBD1 is a possible D gene (5 bases). The CDR3 length is 14 residues. The V gene's germline CDR1 is DFQATT and CDR2 SNEGSKA (reference sequence). V was shortened by 6 bases and J by 2 bases, with 16 bases between the two germline ends. CDR3 sequence reads: CSAGLMGFNTEAFF. The CDR3 bases are TGCAGTGCGGGGCTTATGGGGTTCAACACTGAAGCTTTCTTT.

V and J are TRBV7-9 and TRBJ2-4; D is tentatively TRBD1 or TRBD2 (5 bases each). Matching the DNA end better, TRBJ2-5 makes the J call doubtful. CDR1 is SEHNR, CDR2 FQNEAQ, per germline (reference sequence). The CDR3 has 16 amino acids. The CDR3 spells CASSLVRQGVGETQYF. As DNA, the CDR3 is TGTGCCAGCAGCTTAGTCCGTCAGGGAGTGGGAGAGACCCAGTACTTC.